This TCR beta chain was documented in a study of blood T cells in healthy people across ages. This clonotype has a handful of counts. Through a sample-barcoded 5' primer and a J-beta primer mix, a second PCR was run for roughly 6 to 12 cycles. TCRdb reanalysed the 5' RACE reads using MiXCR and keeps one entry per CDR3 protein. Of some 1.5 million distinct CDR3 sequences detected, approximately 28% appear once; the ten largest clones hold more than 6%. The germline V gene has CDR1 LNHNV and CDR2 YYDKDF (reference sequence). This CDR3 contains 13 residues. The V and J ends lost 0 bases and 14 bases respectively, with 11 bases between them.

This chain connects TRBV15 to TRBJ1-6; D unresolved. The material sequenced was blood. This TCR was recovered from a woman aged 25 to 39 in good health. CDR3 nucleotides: TGTGCCACCAGCAGAGAGAGGACTCTAACCCTCCACTTT. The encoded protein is CATSRERTLTLHF.